These T cell receptor beta chains were read from a single sample in a study of cytomegalovirus exposure and HLA in healthy donors. Data came from immunoSEQ multiplex PCR; TCRdb stores just in-frame clones and leaves some out. This sample has under 150,000 clones, with 70% to 85% found just once. The sequenced sample consisted of PBMCs. These receptor sequences come from a man between 25 and 39 years old in good health and CMV-seropositive. The CDR3 runs from the conserved cysteine through the conserved F or W. The D gene is left open where the match is weak. Only part of the rows carry a size: once, few, many, or a class if the clone is expanded.

- - TRBJ2-1 TRBV11-3 TGTGCCAGCAGCTTAGTCAGGATCGCTAATGAGCAGTTCTTC CASSLVRIANEQFF
few TRBD1 TRBJ1-5 TRBV6-6 TGTGCCAGCAGCGGACAGGGAGGCAATCAGCCCCAGCATTTT CASSGQGGNQPQHF
- TRBD1 TRBJ1-3 TRBV6-6 TGTGCCAGCAGTTACGGACAGGGAGGGGGGGGAAACACCATATATTTT CASSYGQGGGGNTIYF
- - TRBJ1-6 TRBV7-9 TGTGCCAGCAGCTTGGCGGGGGGTAGCAACTCACCCCTCCACTTT CASSLAGGSNSPLHF
- - TRBJ1-5 TRBV4-1 TGCGCCAGCAGCCAAGTAGGAGGGACCGAGAAGCCCCAGCATTTT CASSQVGGTEKPQHF
- TRBD2 TRBJ2-2 TRBV5-6 TGTGCCAGCAGCTTTTTGCTAGCGGGACTATCCGGGGAGCTGTTTTTT CASSFLLAGLSGELFF
- - TRBJ1-2 TRBV9 TGTGCCAGCAGCCCACGGGGAGATTCTATAGCTAACTATGGCTACACCTTC CASSPRGDSIANYGYTF
- TRBD2 TRBJ2-3 TRBV19 TGTGCCAGTAGTAGGACTAGCGGGAGTACAGATACGCAGTATTTT CASSRTSGSTDTQYF
once TRBD1 TRBJ1-5 TRBV7-2 TGTGCCAGCAGCTCGACAGGGGATCATCAGCCCCAGCATTTT CASSSTGDHQPQHF
- TRBD2 TRBJ2-5 TRBV10-3 TGTGCCATCAGTGAGTCGGCTAGCGGGAGCCTCCAAGAGACCCAGTACTTC CAISESASGSLQETQYF
- - TRBJ1-2 TRBV7-2 TGTGCCAGCAGCGCACCAGGGGAAAGAGGCTATGGCTACACCTTC CASSAPGERGYGYTF
- TRBD2 TRBJ2-5 TRBV7-8 TGTGCCAGCAGCTTAGCGTCTGGGACTAGCGGGACCCAAGAGACCCAGTACTTC CASSLASGTSGTQETQYF
- TRBD2 TRBJ2-7 TRBV28 TGTGCCACCTGTAGCGGGGCGTGGCAGCAGTACTTC CATCSGAWQQYF
- - TRBJ2-3 TRBV18 TGTGCCAGCTCACCCAGGGGAGATACGCAGTATTTT CASSPRGDTQYF
once - TRBJ2-2 TRBV2 TGTGCCAGCAGTGTGTCACAGCAATCCGGGGAGCTGTTTTTT CASSVSQQSGELFF
once TRBD1 TRBJ1-5 TRBV10-2 TGCGCCAGCAGTGTACAGGGGTTAGACAATCAGCCCCAGCATTTT CASSVQGLDNQPQHF
- - TRBJ2-2 TRBV7-9 TGTGCCAGCAGCTTATCTTTAGTGCGGGAAGCGAACACCGGGGAGCTGTTTTTT CASSLSLVREANTGELFF
- - TRBJ1-4 TRBV7-2 TGTGCCAGCAGCTTAGCGTGGTTCGGGGATGAAAAACTGTTTTTT CASSLAWFGDEKLFF
- - TRBJ1-6 TRBV5-8 TGTGCCAGCAGGGTACGAGGTGGTAGCTCACCCCTCCACTTT CASRVRGGSSPLHF
- - TRBJ2-7 TRBV9 TGTGCCAGCAGCCGGGACTGGAGCTCCTACGAGCAGTACTTC CASSRDWSSYEQYF
- TRBD1 TRBJ1-1 TRBV11-2 TGTGCCAGCAGCTCTGGACAGGGGAACACTGAAGCTTTCTTT CASSSGQGNTEAFF
- - TRBJ2-2 TRBV10-3 TGTGCCATCAGTGAGCCCCCAAACACCGGGGAGCTGTTTTTT CAISEPPNTGELFF
- - TRBJ2-5 TRBV7-9 TGTGCCAGCAGCTTGTCCTTGCCCGGAGAGACCCAGTACTTC CASSLSLPGETQYF
- - TRBJ1-1 TRBV28 TGTGCCAGCGGCCCGAACACTGAAGCTTTCTTT CASGPNTEAFF
once TRBD1 TRBJ2-4 TRBV28 TGTGCCAGCAGCCCCCCCGGACAGGGGAACATTCAGTACTTC CASSPPGQGNIQYF
- - TRBJ1-1 TRBV28 TGTGCCAGCACCTCGGACAGGAACACTGAAGCTTTCTTT CASTSDRNTEAFF